Here is one T cell receptor (beta chain) with its context. Its specificity is unknown. The data derive from a study of identical twins. V shed 3 bases and J 4 bases; nucleotides not matched to a gene: 7. The germline gives CDR1 DFQATT, CDR2 SNEGSKA (reference sequence). The length of the CDR3 is 15 residues. TCRdb analysed the 5' RACE reads with MiXCR anew, one entry per CDR3 protein. The table has around 200,000 distinct CDR3 sequences, around 10% seen once. Findings and caveats of the study: Compared with unrelated sharing, twin-shared out-of-frame alpha sequences had more low-probability sequences. Cross-sectional statistical analysis was relied on for the conclusions, without the same donors being followed.

What was sequenced was memory (CD45RO+) T cells sorted from blood. The TCR was taken from a young woman in good health. The rearrangement joins TRBV20-1 to TRBJ2-1; TRBD1 agrees at 9 bases. The CDR3 region has the DNA TGCAGTGCTAGGTATGGGACAGGGAAATACAATGAGCAGTTCTTC. It translates to CSARYGTGKYNEQFF.